The 28 T cell receptor beta chains reported below all come from one sample, sequenced in a study of CD8 T cells in Susac syndrome. An amount of RNA that ranged from roughly 0.45 to 1 ug was reverse transcribed with random hexamers. TCRdb processed the immunoSEQ multiplex PCR reads anew with MiXCR; each CDR3 protein has one entry. The repertoire consists of tens of thousands of distinct CDR3 sequences, with 90% to 95% occurring once and the leading ten covering under 0.6%. The material sequenced was CD8+ T cells from PBMCs. These receptors were collected from a human donor with multiple sclerosis.

The chain carries TRBV6-2 or TRBV6-3 and TRBJ1-1; D uncertain. With 7 bases removed from V and 0 bases from J, the gap between germline ends came to 21 bases. The CDR3 is made up of 17 amino acids. The V gene's germline CDR1 is MNHEY and CDR2 SVGEGT. DNA for the CDR3: TGTGCCAGCACCCTGTGGGCAGGCCCTACCATGAACACTGAAGCTTTCTTT. Its protein product is CASTLWAGPTMNTEAFF.

The rearrangement joins TRBV4-3 to TRBJ2-2; possible D gene TRBD1, 6 bases. Germline loops: CDR1 LGHNA, CDR2 YSLEER. The CDR3 consists of 15 residues. The V end lost 2 bases, the J end lost 7 bases, and 14 bases lay between the germline ends. The CDR3 is CASSQYRETDGELFF. The DNA of the CDR3 is TGCGCCAGCAGCCAATACAGGGAAACGGACGGGGAGCTGTTTTTT.

The chain is built from TRBV5-6 and TRBJ2-2; unclear D gene. CDR3 size: 13 residues. V lost 4 bases and J 6 bases, leaving 10 bases between the germline ends. CDR1 and CDR2 (germline): SGHDT, YYEEEE. In DNA form, the CDR3 reads TGTGCCAGCAGCCCCCTGGGCCCCGGGGAGCTGTTTTTT. Translated, it gives CASSPLGPGELFF.

The J gene is TRBJ2-7, the V gene TRBV4-3; 7 bases map to TRBD2. The CDR3 runs to 15 residues. Per germline, CDR1 LGHNA and CDR2 YSLEER. The junction had 8 bases not matched to a gene; V was cut back by 0 bases and J by 6 bases. The CDR3 DNA follows: TGCGCCAGCAGCCAAGATCGGGGAGGGCAAAGCGAGCAGTACTTC. Protein product: CASSQDRGGQSEQYF.

V usage is TRBV19 and J usage is TRBJ1-1; D not resolved. Trimming cost V 3 bases and J 4 bases, with 6 bases left between them. There are 12 residues in the CDR3. Per germline, CDR1 LNHDA and CDR2 SQIVND (reference sequence). This CDR3 reads CASSIGITEAFF. The CDR3 DNA is TGTGCCAGTAGTATTGGAATCACTGAAGCTTTCTTT.

The chain links TRBV4-3 to TRBJ2-3; no definite D call. CDR1 is LGHNA, CDR2 YSLEER, per germline. V was trimmed by 4 bases and J by 0 bases, leaving 14 bases between them. There are 16 residues in the CDR3. The CDR3 spells CASSPSWRASTDTQYF. In DNA form, the CDR3 reads TGCGCCAGCAGCCCTTCGTGGCGAGCTAGCACAGATACGCAGTATTTT.

The rearrangement links TRBV19 to TRBJ1-1; D not resolved. Germline CDR1 LNHDA, CDR2 SQIVND (reference sequence). The CDR3 length is 14 residues. The V end lost 5 bases, the J end lost 1 base, and 11 bases lay between the germline ends. The CDR3 sequence: CASSWGLQNTEAFF. Written as DNA, the CDR3 is TGTGCCAGTAGTTGGGGTCTCCAGAACACTGAAGCTTTCTTT.

V usage is TRBV11-2 and J usage is TRBJ2-2; the D is unclear. Trimming removed 4 bases at V and 3 bases at J, with 3 bases between. Germline CDR1 reads SGHAT; CDR2 reads FQNNGV. The CDR3 extends over 12 amino acids. This chain's CDR3 is CASSSDTGELFF. The CDR3 DNA sequence: TGTGCCAGCAGCTCCGACACCGGGGAGCTGTTTTTT.

The chain is built from TRBV6-5 and TRBJ2-2; 9 bases fit TRBD1. The CDR3 contains 17 residues. Trimming removed 4 bases from V and 6 bases from J; junction bases left unmatched: 12. The germline V gene encodes CDR1 MNHEY and CDR2 SVGAGI. Here the CDR3 DNA reads TGTGCCAGCAGTTCCACTCCGGGACAGGGACCGGCCGGGGAGCTGTTTTTT. Residues: CASSSTPGQGPAGELFF.

This clonotype was seen just once. V is TRBV6-5 and J is TRBJ1-5; D is unclear. Trimming stripped 8 bases from V and 0 bases from J, with 11 bases between. This CDR3 has 14 amino acids. Germline V gene lookup returns CDR1 MNHEY and CDR2 SVGAGI. The CDR3 coding sequence is TGTGCCAGCGGGAATCCAGATAGCAATCAGCCCCAGCATTTT. Translating it yields CASGNPDSNQPQHF.

This clonotype is a singleton in its sample. This chain uses TRBV5-4 with TRBJ2-3; 8 bases match TRBD2. This CDR3 comprises 14 residues. V shed 7 bases, J shed 0 bases, and the junction held 4 bases outside the gene matches. Germline CDR1 is SGHNT and CDR2 is YYREEE (reference sequence). CDR3 nucleotide sequence: TGTGCCAGCCAAACTAGCGGAAGCACAGATACGCAGTATTTT. Its translation is CASQTSGSTDTQYF.

This clonotype is a singleton in its sample. The chain links TRBV6-6 to TRBJ1-1; D ambiguous. CDR3 size: 14 residues. The ends were cut back, 2 bases at V and 5 bases at J, with 12 bases in the middle. The germline gives CDR1 MNHNY, CDR2 SVGAGI (reference sequence). The CDR3 bases are TGTGCCAGCAGTTACGACCTCACTCGAACTGAAGCTTTCTTT. This sequence encodes CASSYDLTRTEAFF.

This chain joins TRBV2 and TRBJ1-5; D gene unclear. This CDR3 comprises 14 residues. V lost 4 bases to trimming and J lost 2 bases, with 9 bases between them. CDR1 SNHLY and CDR2 FYNNEI come from the germline V gene. The chain's CDR3 is CASSVEQRNQPQHF. The CDR3 nucleotides read TGTGCCAGCAGTGTGGAACAACGCAATCAGCCCCAGCATTTT.

The chain links TRBV7-9 to TRBJ2-2; perhaps TRBD2 as D (6 bases). The CDR3 loop spans 14 amino acids. Deletions cut 2 bases from V and 6 bases from J, with 10 bases between. CDR1 and CDR2 (germline): SEHNR, FQNEAQ (reference sequence). The CDR3 sequence is CASSLLLAPGELFF. CDR3 DNA sequence: TGTGCCAGCAGCTTACTACTAGCCCCCGGGGAGCTGTTTTTT.

This chain uses TRBV7-9 with TRBJ1-6; 10 bases fit TRBD1. The length of the CDR3 is 15 residues. V trimming: 3 bases; J trimming: 6 bases; junction bases outside the gene matches: 2. The germline V gene has CDR1 SEHNR and CDR2 FQNEAQ (reference sequence). The CDR3: CASSFGQGVNSPLHF. DNA for the CDR3: TGTGCCAGCAGCTTCGGACAGGGGGTTAATTCACCCCTCCACTTT.

The V call is TRBV11-2, the J call TRBJ2-1, with D unclear. V lost 5 bases to trimming and J lost 10 bases, with 12 bases between them. The CDR3 sequence is 12 residues long. Germline CDR1 SGHAT, CDR2 FQNNGV. CDR3 residues: CASSVNPLEQFF. CDR3 nucleotide sequence: TGTGCCAGCAGCGTAAATCCACTCGAGCAGTTCTTC.

Here the CDR3 reads CASSSIQGYLSGNTIYF. The DNA for the CDR3 is TGTGCCAGCAGTTCGATCCAGGGGTACCTCTCTGGAAACACCATATATTTT. This sequence joins TRBV28 and TRBJ1-3; weak D call: TRBD1 (6 bases). Trimming shortened V by 4 bases and J by 0 bases, and 16 bases separated the two germline ends. Germline CDR1 and CDR2: MDHEN and SYDVKM. This CDR3 is 17 amino acids long.

The chain carries TRBV3-1 and TRBJ2-3, with 13 bases matching TRBD2. Germline lookup yields CDR1 LGHDT and CDR2 YNNKEL (reference sequence). Trimming took 3 bases from V and 6 from J; bases not matched to a gene: 12. The CDR3 extends over 18 amino acids. DNA of the CDR3: TGTGCCAGCAGCCATCCCATCGGACTAGCGGGGGATGGTGATACGCAGTATTTT. Its translation: CASSHPIGLAGDGDTQYF.

The rearrangement uses TRBV3-1 and TRBJ2-2; D tentatively fits TRBD1 or TRBD2 (5 bases each). This CDR3 comprises 14 residues. Germline-derived CDR1 and CDR2 are LGHDT and YNNKEL (reference sequence). V lost 6 bases and J lost 1, with 9 bases in between. CDR3 nucleotides: TGTGCCAGCAGAAGGGACGAGAACACCGGGGAGCTGTTTTTT. Protein product: CASRRDENTGELFF.

The chain employs TRBV27 and TRBJ2-7; D gene uncertain. The CDR3 is 12 residues long. CDR1 and CDR2 (germline): MNHEY, SMNVEV (reference sequence). The V end lost 0 bases, the J end lost 9 bases, and 9 bases lay between the germline ends. The CDR3 DNA is TGTGCCAGCAGTTTATCCCCCCAACCGCAGTACTTC. Translation: CASSLSPQPQYF.

This rearrangement joins TRBV30 to TRBJ1-2, with D unresolved. Looked up from germline, CDR1 is GTSNPN and CDR2 is SVGIG (reference sequence). With 7 bases removed from V and 2 bases from J, the gap between germline ends came to 8 bases. This CDR3 region has 11 residues. The DNA for the CDR3 is TGTGCCTTAACAGAGAACTATGGCTACACCTTC. This sequence encodes CALTENYGYTF.

The sample holds one count of this clonotype. The chain links TRBV9 to TRBJ2-7; 9 bases agree with TRBD1. J gave up 3 bases and V 5 bases, and 6 bases lay outside the gene matches. Per the germline V gene, CDR1 is SGDLS and CDR2 is YYNGEE. This CDR3 contains 14 residues. The chain's CDR3 is CASSAGTGNYEQYF. CDR3 coding DNA: TGTGCCAGCAGTGCCGGGACAGGGAACTACGAGCAGTACTTC.

Concerning this clonotype itself: Germline is not matched at one junction end, which may reflect a read error. J is TRBJ2-1 and V is TRBV7-8; 8 bases align to TRBD1. This CDR3 is built from 16 residues. Germline CDR1 is SGHVS and CDR2 is FQNEAQ. CDR3 sequence: CASSPFRDRSFNEQFF. As DNA, the CDR3 is TGTGCCAGCAGCCCCTTCCGGGACAGGTCCTTCAATGAGCAGTTCTTC.

The chain employs TRBV4-3 and TRBJ2-7; 7 bases align to TRBD2. From germline, CDR1 is LGHNA and CDR2 YSLEER. This CDR3 contains 15 residues. J lost 3 bases, V lost 0 bases, and 5 bases had no gene match. CDR3: CASSQDPGEGYEQYF. CDR3 sequence (DNA): TGCGCCAGCAGCCAAGATCCGGGGGAGGGCTACGAGCAGTACTTC.

This chain connects TRBV5-1 to TRBJ2-7, with 8 bases fitting TRBD1. Germline CDR1 and CDR2: SGHRS and YFSETQ. Trimming took 4 bases from V and 0 from J; bases not matched to a gene: 9. The CDR3 is 16 residues long. The CDR3 loop reads CASSPERDRSSYEQYF. Here the CDR3 DNA reads TGCGCCAGCAGCCCTGAACGGGACAGGAGCTCCTACGAGCAGTACTTC.

The chain combines TRBV28 with TRBJ2-7; 10 bases fit TRBD1. The length of the CDR3 is 16 residues. Germline V lookup: CDR1 MDHEN, CDR2 SYDVKM. The V gene end was trimmed by 3 bases and the J gene end by 4 bases; junction bases not matched to a gene: 9. CDR3 nucleotides: TGTGCCAGCAGTTTTATAGGGACAGGGGAAGGGTACGAGCAGTACTTC. Residues: CASSFIGTGEGYEQYF.

The V gene is TRBV27, the J gene TRBJ2-1, with D unclear. V gave up 5 bases and J gave up 0 bases, with 11 bases separating them. The germline V gene has CDR1 MNHEY and CDR2 SMNVEV (reference sequence). This CDR3 has 15 amino acids. The CDR3 loop reads CASSLTLSSYNEQFF. The CDR3 DNA follows: TGTGCCAGCAGTCTGACATTGAGCTCCTACAATGAGCAGTTCTTC.

V usage is TRBV5-6 and J usage is TRBJ1-5, with D possibly being TRBD1 (5 bases). Looked up from germline, CDR1 is SGHDT and CDR2 is YYEEEE. V shed 3 bases and J shed 1 base, with 5 bases lying between them. This CDR3 contains 13 residues. The CDR3 is CASSWGSNQPQHF. The DNA for the CDR3 is TGTGCCAGCAGCTGGGGGAGCAATCAGCCCCAGCATTTT. Full variable domain (rest looked up from reference TRBV5-6 and TRBJ1-5): DAGVTQSPTHLIKTRGQQVTLRCSPKSGHDTVSWYQQALGQGPQFIFQYYEEEERQRGNFPDRFSGHQFPNYSSELNVNALLLGDSALYLCASSWGSNQPQHFGDGTRLSIL.